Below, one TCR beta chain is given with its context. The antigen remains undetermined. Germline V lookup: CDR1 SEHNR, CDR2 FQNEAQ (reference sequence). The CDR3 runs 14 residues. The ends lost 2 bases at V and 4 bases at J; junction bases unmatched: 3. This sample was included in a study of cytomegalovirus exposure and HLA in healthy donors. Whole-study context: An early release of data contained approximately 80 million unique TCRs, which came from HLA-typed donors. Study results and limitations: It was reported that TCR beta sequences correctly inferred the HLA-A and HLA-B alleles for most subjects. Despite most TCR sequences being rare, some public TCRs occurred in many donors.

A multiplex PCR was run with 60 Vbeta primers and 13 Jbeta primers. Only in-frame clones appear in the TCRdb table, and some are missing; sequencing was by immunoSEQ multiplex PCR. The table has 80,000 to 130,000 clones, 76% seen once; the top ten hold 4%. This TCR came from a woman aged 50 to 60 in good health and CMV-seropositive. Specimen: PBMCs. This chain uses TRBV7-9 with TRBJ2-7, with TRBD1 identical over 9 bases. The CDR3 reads CASSLRQGEYEQYF. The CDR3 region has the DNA TGTGCCAGCAGCTTACGACAGGGGGAGTACGAGCAGTACTTC.